Shown below are 25 T cell receptor beta chains from a single sample sequenced in a study of T cell repertoires in ileal Crohn's disease. Some clones are missing from TCRdb's copy, which holds only in-frame ones; the method was immunoSEQ multiplex PCR. The data hold roughly 18,000 clones, with approximately 87% observed a single time. Sequencing was done on a sample of ileal tissue. The origin of the receptors is an adult with Crohn's disease.

This chain joins TRBV19 and TRBJ1-4, with TRBD1 identical over 7 bases. The trim removed 4 bases at V and 2 bases at J, leaving 10 bases unmatched. Germline values: CDR1 LNHDA, CDR2 SQIVND (reference sequence). CDR3 length equals 17 residues. This CDR3 reads CASSRTGTKNTNEKLFF. The CDR3 DNA is TGTGCCAGTAGTAGGACAGGTACAAAGAACACTAATGAAAAACTGTTTTTT.

The genes are TRBV5-1 and TRBJ1-2; D is uncertain. V shed 4 bases and J shed 6 bases, with 16 bases lying between them. Germline V gene sequence: CDR1 SGHRS, CDR2 YFSETQ. CDR3 length: 14 amino acids. The DNA for the CDR3 is TGCGCCAGCAGCCGCTCCGGTAACAGTGATGGCTACACCTTC. Amino acids: CASSRSGNSDGYTF.

This chain joins TRBV7-9 and TRBJ1-5; 7 nucleotides align to TRBD1. The CDR3 sequence is 14 residues long. Trimming took 5 bases from V and 4 from J; bases not matched to a gene: 5. CDR1 and CDR2 from the germline V gene are SEHNR and FQNEAQ (reference sequence). The CDR3 coding sequence is TGTGCCAGCAGCACTCAGGGGGGTAATCAGCCCCAGCATTTT. Amino acids: CASSTQGGNQPQHF.

This rearrangement joins TRBV7-9 to TRBJ1-4, with a weak D call TRBD1 (5 bases). The germline V gene has CDR1 SEHNR and CDR2 FQNEAQ (reference sequence). V was trimmed by 0 bases and J by 11 bases, leaving 7 bases between them. The CDR3 length is 12 residues. The CDR3 loop is CASSLAPGKLFF. DNA of the CDR3: TGTGCCAGCAGCTTAGCGCCAGGGAAACTGTTTTTT.

The V and J genes are TRBV18 and TRBJ2-3; D is possibly TRBD1 (6 bases). This CDR3 is 13 amino acids long. CDR1 and CDR2 (germline): KGHSH, LQKENI. Trimming cost V 8 bases and J 2 bases, with 11 bases left between them. The CDR3 reads CASLTGLTDTQYF. CDR3 sequence (DNA): TGTGCCAGCCTGACAGGCCTCACAGATACGCAGTATTTT. Drawing the rest from reference TRBV18 and TRBJ2-3, the complete variable domain is NAGVMQNPRHLVRRRGQEARLRCSPMKGHSHVYWYRQLPEEGLKFMVYLQKENIIDESGMPKERFSAEFPKEGPSILRIQQVVRGDSAAYFCASLTGLTDTQYFGPGTRLTVL.

This chain links TRBV9 with TRBJ1-6, with a weak D call TRBD1 (5 bases). This CDR3 has 17 amino acids. The V gene's germline CDR1 is SGDLS and CDR2 YYNGEE. The V gene lost 4 bases and the J gene lost 0 bases, with 14 bases spanning the gap. The CDR3 nucleotides are TGTGCCAGCAGCCCCCGACAGAAAAGCTCCTATAATTCACCCCTCCACTTT. Residues: CASSPRQKSSYNSPLHF.

The V call is TRBV4-1, the J call TRBJ1-5; the D gene is possibly TRBD1 (5 bases). Trimming removed 4 bases at V and 0 bases at J, with 22 bases between. CDR3 length equals 19 residues. CDR1 MGHRA and CDR2 YSYEKL come from the germline V gene. The CDR3: CASSPRLGATLNSNQPQHF. As DNA, the CDR3 is TGCGCCAGCAGCCCAAGATTAGGGGCGACCCTTAATAGCAATCAGCCCCAGCATTTT.

The rearrangement links TRBV5-4 to TRBJ1-5; possibly TRBD1 for D (5 bases). This CDR3 spans 16 amino acids. V was pared by 4 bases and J by 1 base, with 15 bases between. Germline V CDR1 and CDR2: SGHNT, YYREEE (reference sequence). CDR3 in amino acids: CASSLGGESSNQPQHF. The CDR3 coding sequence is TGTGCCAGCAGCCTCGGGGGGGAGTCGAGCAATCAGCCCCAGCATTTT.

The rearrangement uses TRBV19 and TRBJ2-5; the match to TRBD2 covers 16 bases. Germline V lookup: CDR1 LNHDA, CDR2 SQIVND (reference sequence). The CDR3 runs to 16 residues. V was clipped by 10 bases and J by 5 bases; unmatched bases: 10. CDR3 in amino acids: CATGTSGGGHRETQYF. The CDR3 DNA reads TGTGCCACCGGGACTAGCGGGGGGGGTCATCGGGAGACCCAGTACTTC.

This CDR3 is CASGNRVSGETQYF. The CDR3 region has the DNA TGTGCTAGTGGTAACAGGGTATCGGGAGAGACCCAGTACTTC. The rearrangement joins TRBV12-5 to TRBJ2-5; D is perhaps TRBD1 (6 bases). The CDR3 is made up of 14 amino acids. Germline CDR1 is LGHNT and CDR2 is FRNRAP. With 5 bases removed from V and 4 bases from J, the gap between germline ends came to 14 bases.

The J gene is TRBJ1-2, the V gene TRBV5-1, with TRBD1 matching over 7 bases. V shed 4 bases, J shed 4 bases, and the junction held 4 bases outside the gene matches. The CDR3 runs 13 residues. Germline assignment: CDR1 SGHRS and CDR2 YFSETQ. The CDR3 coding sequence is TGCGCCAGCAGCGAAACAGGGGCCTATGGCTACACCTTC. Its translation is CASSETGAYGYTF. Combining the CDR3 with reference TRBV5-1 and TRBJ1-2 gives the whole variable domain KAGVTQTPRYLIKTRGQQVTLSCSPISGHRSVSWYQQTPGQGLQFLFEYFSETQRNKGNFPGRFSGRQFSNSRSEMNVSTLELGDSALYLCASSETGAYGYTFGSGTRLTVV.

This chain uses TRBV30 with TRBJ1-1; no firm D call. Germline loops: CDR1 GTSNPN, CDR2 SVGIG (reference sequence). CDR3 length: 11 residues. The germline V and J ends were trimmed by 3 bases and 7 bases, with 9 bases remaining between them. For the CDR3, the DNA is TGTGCCTGGAGACAACAGATTGAAGCTTTCTTT. It translates to CAWRQQIEAFF.

The genes are TRBV27 and TRBJ2-7, with 8 positions matching TRBD1. J gave up 1 base and V 4 bases, and 6 bases lay outside the gene matches. This CDR3 is built from 15 residues. Germline loops: CDR1 MNHEY, CDR2 SMNVEV (reference sequence). The CDR3 loop reads CASSSHGTGSYEQYF. The CDR3 bases are TGTGCCAGCAGTTCACACGGGACAGGTTCCTACGAGCAGTACTTC.

The chain couples TRBV11-1 to TRBJ1-2; 7 nucleotides align to TRBD1. Unmatched junction bases numbered 6, after V lost 5 bases and J lost 6 bases. Germline lookup yields CDR1 SGHAT and CDR2 FQDESV (reference sequence). The CDR3 extends over 13 amino acids. CDR3 bases: TGTGCCAGCAGCACTGACAGGGATGATGGCTACACCTTC. This translates into CASSTDRDDGYTF.

CDR3 protein: CASGGQDNYGYTF. Here the CDR3 DNA reads TGTGCCAGCGGGGGACAGGACAACTATGGCTACACCTTC. V usage is TRBV2 and J usage is TRBJ1-2; 8 positions match TRBD1. The germline V gene encodes CDR1 SNHLY and CDR2 FYNNEI. The CDR3 runs to 13 residues. The V and J ends lost 8 bases and 2 bases, in that order; junction bases with no gene match: 4. The complete variable domain, with remaining parts taken from reference TRBV2 and TRBJ1-2, reads EPEVTQTPSHQVTQMGQEVILRCVPISNHLYFYWYRQILGQKVEFLVSFYNNEISEKSEIFDDQFSVERPDGSNFTLKIRSTKLEDSAMYFCASGGQDNYGYTFGSGTRLTVV.

This clone was found a few times. This chain uses TRBV5-1 with TRBJ2-3; D is ambiguous. The germline V gene encodes CDR1 SGHRS and CDR2 YFSETQ. V lost 0 bases, J lost 1 base, and 9 bases lay in between. The CDR3 totals 15 residues. Here the CDR3 reads CASSLVSAGTDTQYF. CDR3 DNA: TGCGCCAGCAGCTTGGTAAGCGCTGGCACAGATACGCAGTATTTT.

Here the CDR3 DNA reads TGTGCCACAGGGTTAGGGGCCAACGTCCTGACTTTC. Its translation is CATGLGANVLTF. The chain couples TRBV6-1 to TRBJ2-6; tentatively, D is TRBD1 (5 bases). There are 12 residues in the CDR3. Germline V gives CDR1 MNHNS, CDR2 SASEGT. Trimming took 10 bases from V and 4 from J, leaving 8 bases between them.

This clone was found once. The J gene is TRBJ1-2, the V gene TRBV9; D gene ambiguous. This CDR3 has 13 residues. Deletions cut 4 bases from V and 3 bases from J, with 10 bases between. Germline assignment: CDR1 SGDLS and CDR2 YYNGEE. In DNA form, the CDR3 reads TGTGCCAGCAGCACGGGGATTTACTATGGCTACACCTTC. Protein sequence: CASSTGIYYGYTF.

This CDR3 reads CASSKGGLAGGPGSDTQYF. The CDR3 region has the DNA TGTGCCAGCAGCAAAGGGGGACTAGCGGGGGGGCCGGGGTCAGATACGCAGTATTTT. V is TRBV21-1 and J is TRBJ2-3; the listed D gene, TRBD2, was not tested against the DNA. TRBV21-1 corresponds to a pseudogene. The CDR3 covers 19 residues.

The chain employs TRBV5-8 and TRBJ1-1; maybe TRBD1 (6 bases). Germline CDR1 SGHTS, CDR2 YDEGEE. V dropped 2 bases and J dropped 3 bases, with 11 bases sitting between them. The CDR3 runs to 14 residues. The CDR3 nucleotides read TGTGCCAGCAGCTTAACAGGGCGGTACACTGAAGCTTTCTTT. Translated: CASSLTGRYTEAFF.

This chain joins TRBV7-3 and TRBJ2-1; possible D gene TRBD2, 7 bases. The ends were cut back, 2 bases at V and 9 bases at J, with 17 bases in the middle. This CDR3 contains 15 residues. Germline V lookup: CDR1 SGHTA, CDR2 FQGTGA. CDR3 region: CASSLFAGAGGEQFF. Written as DNA, the CDR3 is TGTGCCAGCAGCTTATTTGCGGGGGCTGGGGGTGAGCAGTTCTTC.

V gene TRBV2 combines with J gene TRBJ2-7; D remains ambiguous. Trimming removed 7 bases from V and 7 bases from J, with 8 bases in between. The CDR3 loop spans 10 amino acids. Looked up from germline, CDR1 is SNHLY and CDR2 is FYNNEI. CDR3 DNA sequence: TGTGCCAGCACTATCAGGGAGCAGTACTTC. As protein: CASTIREQYF.

This rearrangement joins TRBV12-5 to TRBJ1-6; D is perhaps TRBD1 (6 bases). Trimming took 4 bases from V and 8 from J, leaving 15 bases between them. This CDR3 is 15 amino acids long. The germline V gene has CDR1 LGHNT and CDR2 FRNRAP. CDR3 region: CASGWDIHGDSPLHF. The CDR3 DNA reads as TGTGCTAGTGGTTGGGACATCCACGGGGATTCACCCCTCCACTTT.

This chain joins TRBV27 and TRBJ2-3; 10 bases match TRBD2. Germline lookup yields CDR1 MNHEY and CDR2 SMNVEV (reference sequence). The trim removed 6 bases at V and 5 bases at J, leaving 11 bases unmatched. CDR3 length: 16 amino acids. The CDR3 bases are TGTGCCAGCAGCAGGGAAGCGGGGGGGCCGGGAGATACGCAGTATTTT. It encodes CASSREAGGPGDTQYF.

The chain employs TRBV2 and TRBJ2-7; tentative D call: TRBD1 (5 bases). Trimming cost V 2 bases and J 1 base, with 9 bases left between them. In germline, CDR1 is SNHLY, CDR2 FYNNEI. This CDR3 has 14 amino acids. CDR3 residues: CASSEQGSSYEQYF. The CDR3 DNA reads TGTGCCAGCAGTGAACAGGGCTCTTCCTACGAGCAGTACTTC.